This paragraph covers one T cell receptor beta chain sequence. V lost 6 bases and J 1 base, leaving 8 bases between the germline ends. This CDR3 region has 13 residues. Germline V gives CDR1 ENHRY, CDR2 SYGVKD. Specified treatment: roughly 18 received Ad26.COV2.S at low or high dose, single or two shots; 5 received placebo; per-sample allocation not given. Sample collection was performed on day 63 after the first vaccine or placebo injection. The data belong to a study of Ad26.COV2.S vaccination and SARS-CoV-2 variants. Study context: Donor allocation was to the COV1001 Ad26.COV2.S trial arm. Intramuscular Ad26.COV2.S doses were given once or twice, 56 days apart.

Here immunoSEQ multiplex PCR was the method, and the copy in TCRdb shows in-frame clones only, minus some. The data show approximately 500,000 clones, 87% seen once. The sequenced sample was peripheral blood, obtained in a trial of Ad26.COV2.S vaccine versus placebo. This clonotype originated in a person between 18 and 65 years old who received the Ad26.COV2.S COVID-19 vaccine or a placebo. The rearrangement links TRBV10-3 to TRBJ2-3; TRBD1 is a possible D gene (5 bases). The CDR3: CAIRDKGTDTQYF. Written as DNA, the CDR3 is TGTGCCATCAGGGACAAAGGCACAGATACGCAGTATTTT.